This TCR beta chain was documented in a study of cytomegalovirus exposure and HLA in healthy donors. Study-wide background: Ancestry clustering placed around 80% of approximately 370 genotyped donors in the Caucasian-associated cluster.

The donors gave bone marrow, and they were healthy. The germline V gene encodes CDR1 MNHEY and CDR2 SVGAGI. After removal of 4 bases from V and 5 bases from J, the junction contained 5 bases not matched to a gene. The CDR3 extends over 14 amino acids. Vbeta (60) and Jbeta (13) primers were used in the PCR. Using immunoSEQ multiplex PCR, the repertoire was profiled, and TCRdb retains in-frame clones only, with some absent. This table lists roughly 120,000 clones. This sequence joins TRBV6-5 and TRBJ2-5; 9 bases align to TRBD1. Sequenced input: PBMCs. This TCR was recovered from a man aged 40-49 years in good health and CMV-seropositive. This chain's CDR3 is CASSLRTGEETQYF. DNA of the CDR3: TGTGCCAGCAGTTTGCGGACAGGGGAGGAGACCCAGTACTTC.